Listed below are T cell receptor beta chains from one sample, sequenced in a study of T cell changes during pregnancy in multiple sclerosis. The method was immunoSEQ multiplex PCR; TCRdb's version includes in-frame clones alone and lacks a portion of them. The data contain roughly 100,000 clones, approximately 92% of them singletons. Sequencing used peripheral blood, obtained in the second trimester of pregnancy. These receptors were collected from a female donor with multiple sclerosis, enrolled in a pregnancy study. CDR3s include the opening cysteine and the closing phenylalanine or tryptophan. Some rows have no size entry. The others give once, few or many, or a class for an expanded clone.

size	V	J	CDR3
NA	TRBV6-5	TRBJ2-1	CASSFVQRSYNEQFF
NA	TRBV19	TRBJ1-5	CASSILVQGGVQPQHF
NA	TRBV13	NA	CASSLYMAGPPYEQYF
NA	TRBV7-2	TRBJ2-4	CASSLARPQSVQYF
many	TRBV19	TRBJ1-1	CASSKGQGANTEAFF
NA	TRBV13	TRBJ1-2	CASSTDRANYGYTF
NA	TRBV13	TRBJ2-3	CASSPFRDTQYF
NA	TRBV2	TRBJ2-1	CAIQPTGNEQFF
NA	TRBV29-1	TRBJ2-4	CSVGEPSLAKNIQYF
NA	TRBV5-4	TRBJ2-1	CASSSPSGNEQFF
NA	TRBV27	TRBJ1-5	CASSLGMNGNQPQHF
NA	TRBV6-1	TRBJ1-4	CASSAPDRGREKLFF
NA	TRBV18	TRBJ2-3	CASSPNRGRRDTQYF
NA	TRBV28	TRBJ2-7	CASSHRVKGDEQYF
once	TRBV2	TRBJ2-5	CASSDPGRSQETQYF
NA	TRBV19	TRBJ2-1	CASSTGVYDEQFF
NA	TRBV29-1	TRBJ2-3	CSVAQILTDTQYF
NA	TRBV7-2	TRBJ2-5	CASSVTGTDTETQYF
NA	TRBV5-5	TRBJ2-7	CASSLGLAGGVNEQYF
once	TRBV4-3	TRBJ2-7	CASSQVLAVQGYEQYF
NA	TRBV28	TRBJ1-4	CASSLSMGRTNEKLFF
NA	TRBV7-9	TRBJ1-5	CASSLGGGSGNQPQHF
NA	TRBV5-4	TRBJ2-5	CASSLGRGRQETQYF
NA	TRBV7-3	TRBJ2-1	CASSLVGGRFNEQFF
NA	TRBV28	TRBJ1-5	CASSIRTGGRSNQPQHF
NA	TRBV28	TRBJ1-1	CATGTGALNTEAFF
once	TRBV13	TRBJ2-6	CASSLVRKGQSSGANVLTF
once	TRBV19	TRBJ1-1	CASLQGNTEAFF
NA	TRBV7-2	TRBJ1-1	CASSLPRPGGTEAFF